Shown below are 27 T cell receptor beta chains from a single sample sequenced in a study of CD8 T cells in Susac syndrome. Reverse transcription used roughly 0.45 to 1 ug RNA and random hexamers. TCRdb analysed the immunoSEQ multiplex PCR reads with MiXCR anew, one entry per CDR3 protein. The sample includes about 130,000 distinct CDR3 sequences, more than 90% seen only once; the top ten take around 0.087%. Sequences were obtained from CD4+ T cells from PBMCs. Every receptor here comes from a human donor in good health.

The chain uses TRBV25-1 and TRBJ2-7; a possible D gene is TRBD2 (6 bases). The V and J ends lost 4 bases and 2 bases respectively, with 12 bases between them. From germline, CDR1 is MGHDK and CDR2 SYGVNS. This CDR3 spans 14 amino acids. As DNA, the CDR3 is TGTGCCAGCAGTGGATGGGGGGAAACCTACGAGCAGTACTTC. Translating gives CASSGWGETYEQYF.

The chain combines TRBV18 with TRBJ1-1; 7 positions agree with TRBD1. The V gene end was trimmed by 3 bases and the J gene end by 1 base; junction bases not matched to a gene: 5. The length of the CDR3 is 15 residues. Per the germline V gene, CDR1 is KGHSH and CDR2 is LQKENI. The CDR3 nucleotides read TGTGCCAGCTCACCTTCCGGGACAGAGAACACTGAAGCTTTCTTT. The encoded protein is CASSPSGTENTEAFF.

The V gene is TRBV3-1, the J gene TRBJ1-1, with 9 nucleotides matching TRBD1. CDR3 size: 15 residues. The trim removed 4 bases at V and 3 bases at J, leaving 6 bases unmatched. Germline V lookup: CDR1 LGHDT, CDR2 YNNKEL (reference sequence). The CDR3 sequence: CASSPGGTGYTEAFF. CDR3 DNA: TGTGCCAGCAGCCCCGGAGGGACAGGGTACACTGAAGCTTTCTTT.

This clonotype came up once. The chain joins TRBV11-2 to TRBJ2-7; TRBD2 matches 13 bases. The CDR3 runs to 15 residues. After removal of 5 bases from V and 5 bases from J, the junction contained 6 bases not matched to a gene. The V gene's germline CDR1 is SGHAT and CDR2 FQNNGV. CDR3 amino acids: CASSPTSGRANEQYF. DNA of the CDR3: TGTGCCAGCAGCCCAACTAGCGGGAGGGCCAACGAGCAGTACTTC. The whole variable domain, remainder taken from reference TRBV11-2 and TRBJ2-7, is EAGVAQSPRYKIIEKRQSVAFWCNPISGHATLYWYQQILGQGPKLLIQFQNNGVVDDSQLPKDRFSAERLKGVDSTLKIQPAKLEDSAVYLCASSPTSGRANEQYFGPGTRLTVT.

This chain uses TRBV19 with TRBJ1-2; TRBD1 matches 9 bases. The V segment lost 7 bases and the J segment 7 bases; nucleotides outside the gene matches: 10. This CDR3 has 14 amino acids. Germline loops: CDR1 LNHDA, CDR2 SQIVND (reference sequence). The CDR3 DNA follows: TGTGCCAGTAACGACCCGGGACAGGGAGTTGGCTACACCTTC. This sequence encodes CASNDPGQGVGYTF.

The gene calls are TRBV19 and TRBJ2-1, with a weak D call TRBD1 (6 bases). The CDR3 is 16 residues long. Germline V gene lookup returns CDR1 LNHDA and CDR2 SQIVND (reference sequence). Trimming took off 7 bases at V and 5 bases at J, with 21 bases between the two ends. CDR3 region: CASIQGGRGKDNEQFF. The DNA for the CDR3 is TGTGCCAGTATCCAAGGTGGCAGGGGTAAAGACAATGAGCAGTTCTTC.

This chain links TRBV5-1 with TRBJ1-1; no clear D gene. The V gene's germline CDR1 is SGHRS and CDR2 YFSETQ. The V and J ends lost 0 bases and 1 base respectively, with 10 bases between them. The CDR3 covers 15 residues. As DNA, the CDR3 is TGCGCCAGCAGCTTGGGGGGAGGCGAGAACACTGAAGCTTTCTTT. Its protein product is CASSLGGGENTEAFF. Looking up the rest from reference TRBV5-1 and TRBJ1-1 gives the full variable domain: KAGVTQTPRYLIKTRGQQVTLSCSPISGHRSVSWYQQTPGQGLQFLFEYFSETQRNKGNFPGRFSGRQFSNSRSEMNVSTLELGDSALYLCASSLGGGENTEAFFGQGTRLTVV.

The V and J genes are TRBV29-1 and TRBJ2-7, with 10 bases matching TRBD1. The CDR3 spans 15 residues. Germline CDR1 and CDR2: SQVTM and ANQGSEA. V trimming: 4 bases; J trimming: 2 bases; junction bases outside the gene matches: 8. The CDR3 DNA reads TGCAGCGTTGCTGGGACAGGGGCCACAACCTACGAGCAGTACTTC. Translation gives CSVAGTGATTYEQYF.

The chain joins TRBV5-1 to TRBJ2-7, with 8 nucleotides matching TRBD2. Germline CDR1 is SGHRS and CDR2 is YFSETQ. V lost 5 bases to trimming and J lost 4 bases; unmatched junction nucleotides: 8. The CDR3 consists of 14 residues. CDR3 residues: CASRAGTSVYEQYF. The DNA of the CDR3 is TGCGCCAGCAGGGCCGGGACTAGTGTGTACGAGCAGTACTTC.

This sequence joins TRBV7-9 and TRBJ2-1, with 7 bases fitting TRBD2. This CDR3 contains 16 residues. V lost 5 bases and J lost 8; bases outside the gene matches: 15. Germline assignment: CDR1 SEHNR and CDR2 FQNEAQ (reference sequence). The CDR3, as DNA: TGTGCCAGCAGCCTGACCCCGGGACTAAGCACCCATGAGCAGTTCTTC. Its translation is CASSLTPGLSTHEQFF.

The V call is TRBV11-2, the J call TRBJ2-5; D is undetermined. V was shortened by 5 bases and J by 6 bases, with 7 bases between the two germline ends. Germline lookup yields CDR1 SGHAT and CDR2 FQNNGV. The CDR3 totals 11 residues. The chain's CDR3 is CASSQRQTQYF. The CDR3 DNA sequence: TGTGCCAGCAGCCAGCGACAGACCCAGTACTTC.

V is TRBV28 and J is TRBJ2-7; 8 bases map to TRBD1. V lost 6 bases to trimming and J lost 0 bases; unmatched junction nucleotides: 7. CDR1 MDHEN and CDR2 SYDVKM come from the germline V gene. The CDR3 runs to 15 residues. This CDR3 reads CASSRPGTGSYEQYF. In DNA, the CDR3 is TGTGCCAGCAGCCGCCCCGGGACAGGCTCCTACGAGCAGTACTTC. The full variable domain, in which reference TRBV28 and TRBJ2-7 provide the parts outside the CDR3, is DVKVTQSSRYLVKRTGEKVFLECVQDMDHENMFWYRQDPGLGLRLIYFSYDVKMKEKGDIPEGYSVSREKKERFSLILESASTNQTSMYLCASSRPGTGSYEQYFGPGTRLTVT.

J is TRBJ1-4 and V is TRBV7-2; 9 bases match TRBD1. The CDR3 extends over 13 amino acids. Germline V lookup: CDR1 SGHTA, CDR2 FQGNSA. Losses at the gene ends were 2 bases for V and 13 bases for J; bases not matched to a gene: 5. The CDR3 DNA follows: TGTGCCAGCAGCTTAAGGACAGGGGACTCACTGTTTTTT. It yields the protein CASSLRTGDSLFF.

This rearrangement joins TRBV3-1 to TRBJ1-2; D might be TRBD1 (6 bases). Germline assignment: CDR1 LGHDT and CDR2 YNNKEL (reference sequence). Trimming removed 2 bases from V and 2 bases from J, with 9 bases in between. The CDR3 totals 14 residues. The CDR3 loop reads CASSQQGSNYGYTF. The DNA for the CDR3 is TGTGCCAGCAGCCAACAGGGGTCCAACTATGGCTACACCTTC.

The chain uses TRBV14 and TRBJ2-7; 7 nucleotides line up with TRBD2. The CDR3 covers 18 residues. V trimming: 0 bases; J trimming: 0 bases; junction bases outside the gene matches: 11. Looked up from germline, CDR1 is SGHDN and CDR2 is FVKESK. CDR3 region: CASSQEGEAGLLSYEQYF. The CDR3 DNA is TGTGCCAGCAGCCAAGAAGGAGAAGCGGGACTACTCTCCTACGAGCAGTACTTC. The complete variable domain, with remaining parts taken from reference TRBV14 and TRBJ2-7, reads EAGVTQFPSHSVIEKGQTVTLRCDPISGHDNLYWYRRVMGKEIKFLLHFVKESKQDESGMPNNRFLAERTGGTYSTLKVQPAELEDSGVYFCASSQEGEAGLLSYEQYFGPGTRLTVT.

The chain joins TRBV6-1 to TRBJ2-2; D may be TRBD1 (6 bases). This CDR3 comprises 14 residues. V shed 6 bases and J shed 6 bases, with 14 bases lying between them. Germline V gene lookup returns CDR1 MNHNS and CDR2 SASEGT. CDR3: CASRNTGMAGELFF. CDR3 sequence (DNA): TGTGCCAGCAGGAACACAGGGATGGCCGGGGAGCTGTTTTTT.

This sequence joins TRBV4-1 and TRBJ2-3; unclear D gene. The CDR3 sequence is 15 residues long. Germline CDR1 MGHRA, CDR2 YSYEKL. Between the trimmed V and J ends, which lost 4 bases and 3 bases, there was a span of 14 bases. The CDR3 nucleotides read TGCGCCAGCAGCCCCCTCATCCGCGGAACAGATACGCAGTATTTT. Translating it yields CASSPLIRGTDTQYF.

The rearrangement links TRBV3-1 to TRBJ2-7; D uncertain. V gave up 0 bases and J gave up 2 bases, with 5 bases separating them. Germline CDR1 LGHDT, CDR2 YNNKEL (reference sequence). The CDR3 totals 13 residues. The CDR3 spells CASSQDQAYEQYF. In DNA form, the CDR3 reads TGTGCCAGCAGCCAAGATCAGGCCTACGAGCAGTACTTC.

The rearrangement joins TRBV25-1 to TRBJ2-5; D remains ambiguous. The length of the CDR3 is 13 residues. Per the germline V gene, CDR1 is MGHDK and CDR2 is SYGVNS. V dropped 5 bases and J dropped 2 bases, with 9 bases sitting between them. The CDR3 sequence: CASSLTPQETQYF. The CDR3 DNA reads TGTGCCAGCAGTTTGACACCTCAAGAGACCCAGTACTTC.

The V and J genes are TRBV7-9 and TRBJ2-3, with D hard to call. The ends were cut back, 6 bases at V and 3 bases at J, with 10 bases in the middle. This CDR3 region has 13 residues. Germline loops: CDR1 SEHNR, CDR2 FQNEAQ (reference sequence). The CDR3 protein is CASSYLGTDTQYF. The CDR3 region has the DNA TGTGCCAGCAGTTATCTTGGGACAGATACGCAGTATTTT.

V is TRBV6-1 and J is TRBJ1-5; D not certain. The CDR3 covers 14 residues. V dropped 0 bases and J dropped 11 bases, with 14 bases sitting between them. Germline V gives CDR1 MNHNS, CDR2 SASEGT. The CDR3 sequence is CASSEARLRKTQHF. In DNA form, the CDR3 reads TGTGCCAGCAGTGAAGCGCGTCTCAGGAAGACCCAGCATTTT.

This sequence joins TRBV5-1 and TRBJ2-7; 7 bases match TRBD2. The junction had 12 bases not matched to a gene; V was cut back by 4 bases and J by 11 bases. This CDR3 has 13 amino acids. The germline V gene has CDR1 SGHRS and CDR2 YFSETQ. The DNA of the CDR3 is TGCGCCAGCAGCCGAGGACTAGGCGAGGATAAGTACTTC. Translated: CASSRGLGEDKYF.

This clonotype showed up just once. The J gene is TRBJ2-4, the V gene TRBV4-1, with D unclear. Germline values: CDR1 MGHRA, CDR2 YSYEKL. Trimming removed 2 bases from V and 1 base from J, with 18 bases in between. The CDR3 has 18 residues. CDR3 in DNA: TGCGCCAGCAGCCAAAATGTTTTGGGTGACTCGGCCAAAAACATTCAGTACTTC. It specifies CASSQNVLGDSAKNIQYF.

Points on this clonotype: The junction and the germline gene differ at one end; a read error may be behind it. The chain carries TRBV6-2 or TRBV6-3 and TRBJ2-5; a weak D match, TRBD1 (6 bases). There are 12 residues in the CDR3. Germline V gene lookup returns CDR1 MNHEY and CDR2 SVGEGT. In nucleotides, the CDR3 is TGTGCCAGCAGAACGGACAGCACCCCCCGGGACTTC. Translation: CASRTDSTPRDF.

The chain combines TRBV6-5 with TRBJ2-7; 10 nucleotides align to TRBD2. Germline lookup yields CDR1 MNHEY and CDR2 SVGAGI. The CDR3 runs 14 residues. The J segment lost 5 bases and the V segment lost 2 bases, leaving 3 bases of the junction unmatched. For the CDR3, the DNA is TGTGCCAGCAGTTACCTCGGACTAGCGGACGAGCAGTACTTC. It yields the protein CASSYLGLADEQYF.

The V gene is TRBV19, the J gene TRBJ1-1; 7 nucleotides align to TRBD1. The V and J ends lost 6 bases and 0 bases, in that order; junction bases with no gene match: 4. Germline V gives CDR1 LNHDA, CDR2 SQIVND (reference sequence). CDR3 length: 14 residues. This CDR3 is CASRPGQMNTEAFF. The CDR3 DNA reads TGTGCCAGTAGGCCGGGACAGATGAACACTGAAGCTTTCTTT.

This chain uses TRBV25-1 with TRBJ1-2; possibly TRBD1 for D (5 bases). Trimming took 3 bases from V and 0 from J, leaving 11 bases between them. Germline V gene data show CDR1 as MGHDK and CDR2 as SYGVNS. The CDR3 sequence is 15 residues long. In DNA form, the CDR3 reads TGTGCCAGCAGTGACGCCACGACAGCTAACTATGGCTACACCTTC. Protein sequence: CASSDATTANYGYTF.